This is a list of T cell receptor beta chains from one sample in a study of T cell clonotyping in hematopoietic cell transplantation. Sequenced by immunoSEQ multiplex PCR; TCRdb stores in-frame clones only, minus some. The sample lists 25,000 to 35,000 clones, roughly 70% seen once, with 5% to 6.5% in the top ten. The sequenced sample was peripheral blood mononuclear cells, obtained before stem cell transplant. The source is a man in his forties or fifties with myelodysplastic syndrome. Some clones in this sample may be carry-over from other donors' samples. Each CDR3 is given with its conserved first and last residue. The D gene is left open where the match is weak. Rows give clone size only sometimes, using once, few, many, or a class for an expanded clone.

clone_size d_call j_call v_call cdr3_nt cdr3_aa
few NA TRBJ1-2 TRBV2 TGTGCCAGCAGTTTCGTCTATGGCTACACCTTC CASSFVYGYTF
NA NA TRBJ1-3 TRBV4-2 TGTGCCAGCAGCCCGCAAGGGGGGGAAAGGACCATATATTTT CASSPQGGERTIYF
NA NA TRBJ1-2 TRBV29-1 TGCAGCGCCGGGGGCAGCGGCGGCTACACCTTC CSAGGSGGYTF
NA NA TRBJ2-3 TRBV28 TGTGCCAGCAGTATACCCGAAGGGGGGACAGATACGCAGTATTTT CASSIPEGGTDTQYF
NA TRBD2 TRBJ2-1 TRBV6-5 TGTGCCAGCAGTTACTCGGCGGGGGGGGGCCTGGAGCAGTTCTTC CASSYSAGGGLEQFF
medium-sized NA TRBJ2-5 TRBV6-5 TGTGCCAGCAGTTACTTTGGGGGCCAAGAGACCCAGTACTTC CASSYFGGQETQYF
NA NA TRBJ2-3 TRBV5-1 TGCGCCAGCAGCCCCCGGGGAGCGCAGGGAGATACGCAGTATTTT CASSPRGAQGDTQYF
NA NA TRBJ1-1 TRBV2 TGTGCCAGCCAGAGGGAGAAGGCTTTCTTT CASQREKAFF
once TRBD2 TRBJ2-7 TRBV7-9 TGTGCCAGCAGCGTGCTAGCGGTTCCCTACGGGCAGTACTTC CASSVLAVPYGQYF
NA NA TRBJ1-2 TRBV14 TGTGCCAGCAGCCAAGTGGGGGGTAACTATGGCTACACCTTC CASSQVGGNYGYTF
once NA TRBJ2-3 TRBV6-5 TGTGCCAGCAGTAATACGGTAGCGACAGATACGCAGTATTTT CASSNTVATDTQYF
once TRBD2 TRBJ2-7 TRBV4-1 TGCGCCAGCAGCTTAGCGGGAGGAGGCTTCTACGAGCAGTACTTC CASSLAGGGFYEQYF
few NA TRBJ2-7 TRBV11-2 TGTGCCAGCAGCTCAGGCAGGGGCGACCGCCTCGAGCAGTACTTC CASSSGRGDRLEQYF
NA NA TRBJ1-2 TRBV5-6 TGTGCCAGCAGCTCCCAGGCGCACTATGGCTACACCTTC CASSSQAHYGYTF
NA NA TRBJ1-2 TRBV19 TGTGCCAGTAGTATAGATCGGGACACCTATGGCTACACCTTC CASSIDRDTYGYTF
NA TRBD2 TRBJ2-7 TRBV30 TGTGCCTGGAGCCCCCCGGGACTAGCGGGCGGGTACGAGCAGTACTTC CAWSPPGLAGGYEQYF
NA TRBD1 TRBJ2-5 TRBV5-1 TGCGCCAGCAGCTTGGGGACAGGACAAGAGACCCAGTACTTC CASSLGTGQETQYF
NA TRBD1 TRBJ1-2 TRBV9 TGTGCCAGCAGCGTAGGAGGGACAGGGGTTTTCGGCTACACCTTC CASSVGGTGVFGYTF
NA TRBD1 TRBJ2-7 TRBV6-1 TGTGCCAGCAGTACCCGGACGGACAGGGGCCAATACTTC CASSTRTDRGQYF
few TRBD2 TRBJ2-7 TRBV6-5 TGTGCCAGCAGCCATAAGCGGGAAGGTTCCTACGAGCAGTACTTC CASSHKREGSYEQYF
few NA TRBJ1-3 TRBV5-6 TGTGCCAGCAGCTTGCGGGGGGCGGCGGGAAACACCATATATTTT CASSLRGAAGNTIYF
NA NA TRBJ2-7 TRBV30 TGTGCCTGGAGCAGTCAATACGAGCAGTACTTC CAWSSQYEQYF
NA TRBD1 TRBJ1-3 TRBV6-5 TGTGCCAGCAGTTACTCCCCAGGGGGCCGAAACACCATATATTTT CASSYSPGGRNTIYF
NA NA TRBJ2-2 TRBV5-1 TGCGCCAGCAGCTTAGACCTAAACACCGGGGAGCTGTTTTTT CASSLDLNTGELFF
once NA TRBJ1-5 TRBV4-3 TGCGCCAGCAGCCAAGTGAAGGGGGGAAATCAGCCCCAGCATTTT CASSQVKGGNQPQHF
NA NA TRBJ1-1 TRBV4-1 TGCGCCAGCAGCCAAGAAGGCCAGTTATTAGTCGACACTGAAGCTTTCTTT CASSQEGQLLVDTEAFF
NA NA TRBJ1-2 TRBV28 TGTGCCAGCAGTCGGCAGGGAGACTATGGCTACACCTTC CASSRQGDYGYTF